A selection of T cell receptor beta chains follows, all from one sample in a study of beta chain features in type 1 diabetes. Some clones are missing from TCRdb's copy, which holds only in-frame ones; the method was immunoSEQ multiplex PCR. The sample consists of approximately 260,000 clones, roughly 24% of them appearing once. Sequencing input: naive CD4+ T cells from blood. Every receptor here comes from a woman aged 25 to 39 with type 1 diabetes. The CDR3 runs from the conserved cysteine through the conserved F or W. D genes are given only for firm matches. Clone size is shown for a subset of rows, as once, few, many or a class of expanded clone.

DNA,CDR3,size,J,D,V
TGTGCCAGCAGCTCCGGACTCGATACGCAGTATTTT,CASSSGLDTQYF,few,TRBJ2-3,NA,TRBV7-3
TGCAGCGTTGGGGACAGGCAAGAGACCCAGTACTTC,CSVGDRQETQYF,few,TRBJ2-5,TRBD1,TRBV29-1
TGTGCCAGCTCACCGTGGAAGACTAGCGGCGCCACAGATACGCAGTATTTT,CASSPWKTSGATDTQYF,NA,TRBJ2-3,TRBD2,TRBV18
TGTGCCAGCAGCCACGCCCTGGATGCATCAGCGGGAGGTCGAGATACGCAGTATTTT,CASSHALDASAGGRDTQYF,NA,TRBJ2-3,TRBD2,TRBV4-2
TGTGCCAGCAGCTTAGGAGACAGGGCCGGGGTTGAGCAGTTCTTC,CASSLGDRAGVEQFF,once,TRBJ2-1,TRBD1,TRBV7-9
TGCGCCAGCAGCTTGGCCCCGGGGTCGTTATACAATGAGCAGTTCTTC,CASSLAPGSLYNEQFF,few,TRBJ2-1,NA,TRBV5-1
TGCGCCAGCAGCGGAGGACAGGCAACTGAAGCTTTCTTT,CASSGGQATEAFF,few,TRBJ1-1,TRBD1,TRBV5-1
TGTGCCTTCCGTCCCGGGACTAGCGGGAGGAGTGAGCAGTTCTTC,CAFRPGTSGRSEQFF,few,TRBJ2-1,TRBD2,TRBV30
TGCGCCAGCAGCCAAGAGCCCGCCGGGACACAGGGAAACACCATATATTTT,CASSQEPAGTQGNTIYF,few,TRBJ1-3,NA,TRBV4-1
TGTGCCACACGGGAGCCTAAACGGGGCTACGAGCAGTACTTC,CATREPKRGYEQYF,few,TRBJ2-7,NA,TRBV19
TGTGCCTGGAGTGCACTAGCGGGAGGAGGCGGGGAGCTGTTTTTT,CAWSALAGGGGELFF,few,TRBJ2-2,TRBD2,TRBV30
TGTGCTAGCAGCCTTTTCACCGAGGATACGCAGTATTTT,CASSLFTEDTQYF,few,TRBJ2-3,NA,TRBV7-7
TGTGCCAGCAGCCCGAGCCTGGGTAGCGTAGTAGTCTACAATGAGCAGTTCTTC,CASSPSLGSVVVYNEQFF,few,TRBJ2-1,NA,TRBV7-3
TGTGCCAGCAGTGATTTGGGCTGGCCGCCCCAGCATTTT,CASSDLGWPPQHF,once,TRBJ1-5,NA,TRBV6-1
TGTGCCTGGAAAAGGGGTGTCCAAGAGACCCAGTACTTC,CAWKRGVQETQYF,NA,TRBJ2-5,NA,TRBV30
TGTGCCTGGAGTTGGGGGGCGGGAGGCCCACTTCTACTGTACTTC,CAWSWGAGGPLLLYF,NA,TRBJ2-5,TRBD2,TRBV30
TGTGCCAGCAGCGCGCGACAGGCGACCACAGATACGCAGTATTTT,CASSARQATTDTQYF,NA,TRBJ2-3,NA,TRBV9
TGTGCCTGGACTAGCGGGAGCGGCACAGATACGCAGTATTTT,CAWTSGSGTDTQYF,NA,TRBJ2-3,TRBD2,TRBV30
TGTGCCTGGAGCGCGAATACAGGTAACACTGAAGCTTTCTTT,CAWSANTGNTEAFF,few,TRBJ1-1,NA,TRBV30
TGTGCCAGCAGCCTGACAGGGGACGCAAACATTCAGTACTTC,CASSLTGDANIQYF,NA,TRBJ2-4,TRBD1,TRBV27
TGTGCCTGGAGTCCTTTGCGGGACGTCGGCATTCAGTACTTC,CAWSPLRDVGIQYF,NA,TRBJ2-4,NA,TRBV30
TGTGCCAGCAGTTACGATAGACAGGGAGGCTATGGCTACACCTTC,CASSYDRQGGYGYTF,NA,TRBJ1-2,TRBD1,TRBV6-5
TGCAGCGTTGCCGACAGGAGGAACACTGAAGCTTTCTTT,CSVADRRNTEAFF,NA,TRBJ1-1,NA,TRBV29-1
TGTGCCAGCAGTTTATACCCAGGGTTTCCCGAGCAGTACTTC,CASSLYPGFPEQYF,few,TRBJ2-7,NA,TRBV27
TGTGCCAGCAGCCAAGATGTTAGCGGGAGAACCAGAGAGACCCAGTACTTC,CASSQDVSGRTRETQYF,few,TRBJ2-5,TRBD2,TRBV14
TGCGCCAGCAGTGAGGACAACGGCGGGGAGCTGTTTTTT,CASSEDNGGELFF,NA,TRBJ2-2,NA,TRBV5-1
TGTGCCTGGAGGACAGGGGGTTGGACTGAAGCTTTCTTT,CAWRTGGWTEAFF,NA,TRBJ1-1,TRBD1,TRBV30
TGTGCCGTACAGGGGATCACTGAAGCTTTCTTT,CAVQGITEAFF,NA,TRBJ1-1,TRBD1,TRBV19
TGCAGCACGGGGGACAGACTCTATGGCTACACCTTC,CSTGDRLYGYTF,NA,TRBJ1-2,TRBD1,TRBV29-1
TGTGCCAGCAGTGACCCACTCCGGGACTATGGCTACACCTTC,CASSDPLRDYGYTF,few,TRBJ1-2,NA,TRBV25-1
TGTGCCAGCACTCCCGGTGGCGGTGGTGGCTACGAGCAGTACTTC,CASTPGGGGGYEQYF,NA,TRBJ2-7,NA,TRBV27
TGTGCCAGCAGCTTGGGGAGCAAGCCTGAAGCTTTCTTT,CASSLGSKPEAFF,few,TRBJ1-1,NA,TRBV5-4
TGTGCCAGCTCACCGGCATCAACTAATGAAAAACTGTTTTTT,CASSPASTNEKLFF,few,TRBJ1-4,NA,TRBV18
TGTGCCAGCAGCGCGGACCCGGGACAGGGATTCTTGGAAAAACTGTTTTTT,CASSADPGQGFLEKLFF,NA,TRBJ1-4,TRBD1,TRBV9
TGTGCCTGGAGTGTAGGGAGCCAGAGCGAGCAGTACTTC,CAWSVGSQSEQYF,few,TRBJ2-7,NA,TRBV30